The 6 T cell receptor beta chains presented below share a single source sample, sequenced in a study of long-term antiretroviral therapy in people with HIV. Investigators performed immunoSEQ version v3.0 at survey level. Profiling relied on immunoSEQ multiplex PCR, and the TCRdb table lists in-frame clones only, not all of them. The sample holds more than 15,000 clones, around 94% seen once. The specimen was unsorted PBMCs, collected 6 to 6.5 years after starting antiretroviral therapy. These receptors came from a woman between 45 and 65 years old with HIV.

The chain couples TRBV4-2 to TRBJ1-5; the D is unclear. Germline values: CDR1 LGHNA, CDR2 YNFKEQ. V lost 2 bases and J lost 4, with 6 bases in between. This CDR3 comprises 13 residues. As DNA, the CDR3 is TGTGCCAGCAGCCAATCCTCAAATCAGCCCCAGCATTTT. This encodes CASSQSSNQPQHF.

The chain joins TRBV27 to TRBJ2-1, with 13 positions matching TRBD2. CDR1 MNHEY and CDR2 SMNVEV come from the germline V gene (reference sequence). There are 15 residues in the CDR3. Trimming at V came to 6 bases and at J to 7 bases, leaving 6 bases not matched to a gene. In nucleotides, the CDR3 is TGTGCCAGCAGACCCGGGACTAGCGGGATAAATGAGCAGTTCTTC. Its translation is CASRPGTSGINEQFF.

This chain links TRBV7-8 with TRBJ2-7; tentative D call: TRBD2 (5 bases). The CDR3 loop spans 14 amino acids. CDR1 is SGHVS, CDR2 FQNEAQ, per germline. The V end was cut by 1 base, the J end by 1 base, with 8 bases between. CDR3 DNA sequence: TGTGCCAGCAGCTTAGACAGAGGGTCCTACGAGCAGTACTTC. Its protein product is CASSLDRGSYEQYF. The whole variable domain, remainder taken from reference TRBV7-8 and TRBJ2-7, is GAGVSQSPRYKVAKRGQDVALRCDPISGHVSLFWYQQALGQGPEFLTYFQNEAQLDKSGLPSDRFFAERPEGSVSTLKIQRTQQEDSAVYLCASSLDRGSYEQYFGPGTRLTVT.

This rearrangement joins TRBV18 to TRBJ2-5, with D unclear. V lost 2 bases, J lost 0 bases, and 10 bases lay in between. Per the germline V gene, CDR1 is KGHSH and CDR2 is LQKENI. The CDR3 runs 15 residues. CDR3: CASSPVNSHQETQYF. The CDR3 DNA is TGTGCCAGCTCACCAGTGAATAGCCACCAAGAGACCCAGTACTTC.

V gene TRBV4-1 combines with J gene TRBJ1-4; D is unresolved. Germline-derived CDR1 and CDR2 are MGHRA and YSYEKL. V was pared by 1 base and J by 6 bases, with 12 bases between. The CDR3 is 15 residues long. The DNA of the CDR3 is TGCGCCAGCAGCCAAGGCCAGGACGGCTATGAAAAACTGTTTTTT. It yields the protein CASSQGQDGYEKLFF.

The chain links TRBV15 to TRBJ1-1; possible D gene TRBD1, 5 bases. V was trimmed by 1 base and J by 7 bases, leaving 10 bases between them. CDR3 length equals 13 residues. CDR1 is LNHNV, CDR2 YYDKDF, per germline (reference sequence). CDR3 bases: TGTGCCACCAGCAGAGGGGGGGTATATGAAGCTTTCTTT. The encoded protein is CATSRGGVYEAFF.